Below, one TCR beta chain is given with its context. The antigen remains undetermined. This sample stems from a study of T cell responses to AZD1222 COVID-19 vaccine. The CDR3 is 14 amino acids. Germline V gene data show CDR1 as KGHSH and CDR2 as LQKENI. V shed 6 bases and J shed 0 bases, with 10 bases lying between them. The assay was immunoSEQ multiplex PCR, and TCRdb's table has in-frame clones only and misses some. The data contain approximately 180,000 clones, 85% to 95% of them singletons. General study points: Sampling captured repertoires only after the peak T cell response. An increase in Spike-specific TCR breadth and depth was observed after two AZD1222 doses. Donors in the cohort were predominantly white British and more often female, and clonal diversity was possibly underestimated.

The material sequenced was peripheral blood, taken on day 0 of AZD1222 vaccination. The clonotype comes from an adult in good health. The V gene is TRBV18, the J gene TRBJ2-3; no clear D gene. As DNA, the CDR3 is TGTGCCAGCTCCCTTTCGAGTAGCACAGATACGCAGTATTTT. It encodes CASSLSSSTDTQYF.